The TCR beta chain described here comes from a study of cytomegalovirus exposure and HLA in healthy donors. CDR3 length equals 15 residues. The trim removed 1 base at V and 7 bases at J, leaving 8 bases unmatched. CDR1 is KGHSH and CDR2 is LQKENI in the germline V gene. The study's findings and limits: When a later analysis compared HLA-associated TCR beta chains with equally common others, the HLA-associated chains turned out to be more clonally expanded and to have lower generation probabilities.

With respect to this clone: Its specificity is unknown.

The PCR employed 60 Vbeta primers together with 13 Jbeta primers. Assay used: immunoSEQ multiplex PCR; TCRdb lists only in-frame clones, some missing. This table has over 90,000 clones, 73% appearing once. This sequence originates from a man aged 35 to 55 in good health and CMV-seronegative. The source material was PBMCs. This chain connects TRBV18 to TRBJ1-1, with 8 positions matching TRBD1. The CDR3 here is CASSPLQGGENEAFF. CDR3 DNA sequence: TGTGCCAGCTCACCACTACAGGGGGGAGAGAATGAAGCTTTCTTT.